The clone carrying this T cell receptor (beta chain) has more than one count but fewer than ten. The CDR3 is 13 residues long. Germline CDR1 is LNHNV and CDR2 is YYDKDF (reference sequence). V was shortened by 5 bases and J by 6 bases, with 14 bases between the two germline ends. TCRdb fed the RT-PCR reads into MiXCR, producing one record per CDR3 protein. Of about 680,000 distinct CDR3 sequences listed, 12% to 15% are singletons. Sequencing used memory CD4+ T cells from blood. The clonotype comes from a female donor in good health, serving as a healthy control. The chain links TRBV15 to TRBJ2-7, with D unclear. The CDR3 loop reads CATSVSLVGEQYF. CDR3 sequence (DNA): TGTGCCACCAGCGTTAGCCTGGTAGGCGAGCAGTACTTC.